Below are 26 T cell receptor beta chains sequenced from a single sample in a study of shared clonotypes between healthy human individuals. Sequencing used immunoSEQ multiplex PCR; TCRdb keeps in-frame clones, though not all of them. The profile shows nearly 600,000 clones, over 95% of them singletons. Terminally differentiated effector memory CD45RA+ cells were left out of the naive CD8 fraction, which was CD45RO-negative and positively selected for CCR7. Material: naive CD8+ T cells sorted from blood. The origin of the receptors is a woman aged 30 to 39 in good health.

The CDR3 loop is CASRGEGRYEQYF. CDR3 DNA: TGTGCCAGCAGGGGGGAGGGCCGATACGAGCAGTACTTC. The V call is TRBV7-9, the J call TRBJ2-7; 7 nucleotides agree with TRBD2. This CDR3 region has 13 residues. CDR1 is SEHNR and CDR2 is FQNEAQ in the germline V gene (reference sequence). V shed 6 bases and J 4 bases; nucleotides not matched to a gene: 6. Based on the CDR3 plus reference TRBV7-9 and TRBJ2-7, the full variable domain is DTGVSQNPRHKITKRGQNVTFRCDPISEHNRLYWYRQTLGQGPEFLTYFQNEAQLEKSRLLSDRFSAERPKGSFSTLEIQRTEQGDSAMYLCASRGEGRYEQYFGPGTRLTVT.

The chain employs TRBV5-5 and TRBJ2-1; D is unclear. From germline, CDR1 is SGHKS and CDR2 YYEKEE (reference sequence). The CDR3 loop spans 11 amino acids. V was trimmed by 2 bases and J by 9 bases, leaving 6 bases between them. CDR3 sequence: CASSLGPEQFF. The CDR3 DNA follows: TGTGCCAGCAGCTTAGGCCCTGAGCAGTTCTTC.

The genes are TRBV28 and TRBJ1-3, with 8 bases matching TRBD1. Germline V lookup: CDR1 MDHEN, CDR2 SYDVKM. CDR3 size: 15 residues. V was clipped by 6 bases and J by 1 base; unmatched bases: 5. Written as DNA, the CDR3 is TGTGCCAGCAGCCAGGGACAGGAATCTGGAAACACCATATATTTT. Translation: CASSQGQESGNTIYF.

The rearrangement joins TRBV5-8 to TRBJ2-1; D gene ambiguous. Trimming removed 4 bases from V and 8 bases from J, with 19 bases in between. The CDR3 contains 15 residues. Germline values: CDR1 SGHTS, CDR2 YDEGEE. The CDR3 region has the DNA TGTGCCAGCAGCGATCTTACGTCCTTCCTCGATGAGCAGTTCTTC. Amino acids: CASSDLTSFLDEQFF.

This chain joins TRBV28 and TRBJ1-3, with D hard to call. The CDR3 loop spans 13 amino acids. V was pared by 7 bases and J by 3 bases, with 10 bases between. Looked up from germline, CDR1 is MDHEN and CDR2 is SYDVKM. The CDR3 region is CASTQGLGNTIYF. DNA for the CDR3: TGTGCCAGCACACAAGGCCTTGGAAACACCATATATTTT. The variable domain in full, with the rest retrieved from reference TRBV28 and TRBJ1-3, is DVKVTQSSRYLVKRTGEKVFLECVQDMDHENMFWYRQDPGLGLRLIYFSYDVKMKEKGDIPEGYSVSREKKERFSLILESASTNQTSMYLCASTQGLGNTIYFGEGSWLTVV.

This chain joins TRBV11-2 and TRBJ2-5; D gene uncertain. Germline V gene sequence: CDR1 SGHAT, CDR2 FQNNGV. V was trimmed by 0 bases and J by 9 bases, leaving 11 bases between them. The CDR3 length is 13 residues. The DNA of the CDR3 is TGTGCCAGCAGCTTAGACGCAGCCCCCTCCCAGTACTTC. As protein: CASSLDAAPSQYF.

For the CDR3, the DNA is TGTGCCAGCAAAGAGTACGGCGGGACCCAGTACTTC. Its translation: CASKEYGGTQYF. This chain connects TRBV6-1 to TRBJ2-5; no firm D call. From germline, CDR1 is MNHNS and CDR2 SASEGT. Trimming pared 7 bases from V and 7 bases from J, leaving 13 bases between. The CDR3 loop spans 12 amino acids.

V gene TRBV7-9 combines with J gene TRBJ1-3; perhaps TRBD1 as D (5 bases). The CDR3 runs 14 residues. CDR1 and CDR2 (germline): SEHNR, FQNEAQ (reference sequence). Deletions cut 4 bases from V and 2 bases from J, with 9 bases between. As DNA, the CDR3 is TGTGCCAGCAGCTGGGAGGGGCCTGGAAACACCATATATTTT. Residues: CASSWEGPGNTIYF.

Points on this clone: At the DNA level, this CDR3 is encoded by other sequences in the same sample as well. The chain couples TRBV5-4 to TRBJ2-7; TRBD1 agrees at 9 bases. This CDR3 has 15 residues. V shed 0 bases, J shed 3 bases, and the junction held 4 bases outside the gene matches. Germline-derived CDR1 and CDR2 are SGHNT and YYREEE (reference sequence). CDR3: CASSLDRDRVYEQYF. CDR3 in DNA: TGTGCCAGCAGCTTGGACCGGGACAGGGTCTACGAGCAGTACTTC.

The chain is built from TRBV5-4 and TRBJ2-6, with 8 bases aligning to TRBD2. Per the germline V gene, CDR1 is SGHNT and CDR2 is YYREEE (reference sequence). The V and J ends lost 0 bases and 2 bases, in that order; junction bases with no gene match: 7. The CDR3 is made up of 18 amino acids. The CDR3 here is CASSLGPAGAPGANVLTF. In DNA, the CDR3 is TGTGCCAGCAGCTTGGGACCAGCGGGAGCCCCTGGGGCCAACGTCCTGACTTTC.

The CDR3 nucleotides read TGTGCCAGCAGTCTGGAGGACAGGGGTTGGGAGACCCAGTACTTC. Translating gives CASSLEDRGWETQYF. The chain joins TRBV28 to TRBJ2-5, with 9 bases lining up with TRBD1. Germline values: CDR1 MDHEN, CDR2 SYDVKM. J lost 5 bases, V lost 5 bases, and 9 bases had no gene match. This CDR3 contains 15 residues.

This clone has only one observation. The genes are TRBV28 and TRBJ2-5, with D uncertain. The J call may be in error: the DNA end matches TRBJ2-7 better. The CDR3 is made up of 13 amino acids. Germline loops: CDR1 MDHEN, CDR2 SYDVKM. The CDR3 protein is CASSLTGSYEQYF. In DNA form, the CDR3 reads TGTGCCAGCAGTTTGACCGGGTCCTACGAGCAGTACTTC.

The V and J genes are TRBV27 and TRBJ2-7; D is uncertain. This CDR3 is built from 14 residues. Trimming stripped 8 bases from V and 0 bases from J, with 14 bases between. CDR1 is MNHEY, CDR2 SMNVEV, per germline (reference sequence). The CDR3 sequence: CASGSQYGSYEQYF. Here the CDR3 DNA reads TGTGCCAGCGGGTCACAGTACGGCTCCTACGAGCAGTACTTC.

The chain couples TRBV19 to TRBJ1-1, with 7 nucleotides matching TRBD1. CDR3 size: 15 residues. V trimming: 6 bases; J trimming: 3 bases; junction bases outside the gene matches: 10. From germline, CDR1 is LNHDA and CDR2 SQIVND (reference sequence). The CDR3 nucleotides are TGTGCCAGTAGACTTACTGCAGGGGGGCACACTGAAGCTTTCTTT. It yields the protein CASRLTAGGHTEAFF.

This clone was counted a single time. The J gene is TRBJ2-7, the V gene TRBV27, with 8 bases fitting TRBD2. Germline CDR1 is MNHEY and CDR2 is SMNVEV (reference sequence). V lost 4 bases, J lost 2 bases, and 4 bases stayed unmatched. There are 14 residues in the CDR3. The DNA of the CDR3 is TGTGCCAGCAGTTACAGCGGGAGAACCTACGAGCAGTACTTC. Translating it yields CASSYSGRTYEQYF.

V is TRBV7-8 and J is TRBJ1-4, with 8 nucleotides matching TRBD1. Germline-derived CDR1 and CDR2 are SGHVS and FQNEAQ. This CDR3 spans 15 amino acids. V lost 5 bases, J lost 3 bases, and 5 bases stayed unmatched. The CDR3 reads CASSLNRGSNEKLFF. In DNA, the CDR3 is TGTGCCAGCAGCCTCAACAGGGGGTCTAATGAAAAACTGTTTTTT.

This chain uses TRBV5-6 with TRBJ1-4, with D maybe TRBD1 (6 bases). This CDR3 is 14 amino acids long. V was cut by 5 bases and J by 1 base, with 9 bases left in between. Germline CDR1 and CDR2: SGHDT and YYEEEE. The CDR3 coding sequence is TGTGCCAGCAGTCAGGGGATAACTAATGAAAAACTGTTTTTT. Protein product: CASSQGITNEKLFF.

This chain joins TRBV27 and TRBJ2-7; a weak D match, TRBD1 (5 bases). This CDR3 has 17 residues. With 2 bases removed from V and 0 bases from J, the gap between germline ends came to 17 bases. From germline, CDR1 is MNHEY and CDR2 SMNVEV (reference sequence). The CDR3 protein is CASSLEARERSSYEQYF. The CDR3 DNA is TGTGCCAGCAGTTTAGAGGCCAGGGAACGTTCCTCCTACGAGCAGTACTTC.

The chain links TRBV4-1 to TRBJ2-7, with 10 bases lining up with TRBD1. After removal of 4 bases from V and 1 base from J, the junction contained 1 base not matched to a gene. The V gene's germline CDR1 is MGHRA and CDR2 YSYEKL. The CDR3 consists of 14 residues. The CDR3 sequence: CASSLGQGSYEQYF. DNA of the CDR3: TGCGCCAGCAGCCTGGGACAGGGGTCCTACGAGCAGTACTTC.

The chain employs TRBV5-4 and TRBJ1-2; 7 bases agree with TRBD1. The CDR3 has 16 residues. After removal of 4 bases from V and 3 bases from J, the junction contained 12 bases not matched to a gene. Germline assignment: CDR1 SGHNT and CDR2 YYREEE (reference sequence). The CDR3 sequence is CASSLGQVSVDYGYTF. The CDR3 bases are TGTGCCAGCAGCCTCGGACAGGTCAGTGTGGACTATGGCTACACCTTC.

This chain connects TRBV7-9 to TRBJ1-1; D possibly corresponds to TRBD1 (6 bases). This CDR3 is 15 amino acids long. V gave up 3 bases and J gave up 5 bases, with 16 bases separating them. Germline CDR1 is SEHNR and CDR2 is FQNEAQ (reference sequence). Here the CDR3 DNA reads TGTGCCAGCAGCTTCTCGGACCAGGGGAGGACTGAAGCTTTCTTT. Amino acid sequence: CASSFSDQGRTEAFF.

The J gene is TRBJ2-5, the V gene TRBV30; D ambiguous. The CDR3 is 11 amino acids. V dropped 5 bases and J dropped 5 bases, with 9 bases sitting between them. From germline, CDR1 is GTSNPN and CDR2 SVGIG (reference sequence). The CDR3 coding sequence is TGTGCCTGGGAGTTACAGGAGACCCAGTACTTC. Protein sequence: CAWELQETQYF.

This clone was observed a few times. The chain employs TRBV4-2 and TRBJ2-3, with 8 bases aligning to TRBD2. The CDR3 covers 11 residues. Germline V CDR1 and CDR2: LGHNA, YNFKEQ. With 8 bases clipped from V and 6 bases from J, the junction kept 1 base outside the gene matches. The CDR3 sequence is CASRGGDTQYF. CDR3 sequence (DNA): TGTGCCAGCCGGGGGGGTGATACGCAGTATTTT.

The CDR3 DNA reads as TGTGCCAGTAGTATAGTTTTTGGACAGGGTACCTACAATGAGCAGTTCTTC. Protein: CASSIVFGQGTYNEQFF. The V and J genes are TRBV19 and TRBJ2-1; 8 bases match TRBD1. V dropped 1 base and J dropped 2; count of bases not matched to a gene: 7. Germline V gene data show CDR1 as LNHDA and CDR2 as SQIVND (reference sequence). The CDR3 is made up of 17 amino acids.

J is TRBJ2-6 and V is TRBV28; D remains ambiguous. V was cut by 11 bases and J by 3 bases, with 8 bases left in between. The CDR3 is 12 residues long. In germline, CDR1 is MDHEN, CDR2 SYDVKM. CDR3 in DNA: TGTGCCGTACTTCTTGGGGCCAACGTCCTGACTTTC. This translates into CAVLLGANVLTF.

This chain joins TRBV7-6 and TRBJ2-7; no firm D call. Germline CDR1 and CDR2: SGHVS and FNYEAQ. The CDR3 covers 14 residues. With 0 bases removed from V and 5 bases from J, the gap between germline ends came to 11 bases. The CDR3 bases are TGTGCCAGCAGCTTAGCCCCGAACCAACACGAGCAGTACTTC. This encodes CASSLAPNQHEQYF.